One T cell receptor beta chain is described in this entry. The table came from immunoSEQ multiplex PCR; TCRdb's copy has only in-frame clones and leaves some out. Of around 300,000 clones in the sample, roughly 86% were seen once. This sample was taken from a study of blood T cell repertoires in COVID-19. Study summary: Donors in the United States, Italy and Spain gave samples during acute or convalescent COVID-19. T cells, B-cell-depleted T cells, or PBMCs provided the cDNA or gDNA that served as material.

The age range of participants was about 18 to 90 years, with residence in under 30 US areas. Cohorts were determined from participant-reported clinical history. Germline V CDR1 and CDR2: SGHRS, YFSETQ. This CDR3 has 16 amino acids. Trimming removed 0 bases from V and 3 bases from J, with 12 bases in between. This chain uses TRBV5-1 with TRBJ1-4, with D possibly TRBD1 on 6 matching bases. This receptor was identified in a woman aged 25 to 39 who had recovered from COVID-19. Source material: PBMCs or T cells enriched from blood (not recorded which). In DNA form, the CDR3 reads TGCGCCAGCAGCTTGGAGGGAACAGGGCCTAATGAAAAACTGTTTTTT. It encodes CASSLEGTGPNEKLFF.